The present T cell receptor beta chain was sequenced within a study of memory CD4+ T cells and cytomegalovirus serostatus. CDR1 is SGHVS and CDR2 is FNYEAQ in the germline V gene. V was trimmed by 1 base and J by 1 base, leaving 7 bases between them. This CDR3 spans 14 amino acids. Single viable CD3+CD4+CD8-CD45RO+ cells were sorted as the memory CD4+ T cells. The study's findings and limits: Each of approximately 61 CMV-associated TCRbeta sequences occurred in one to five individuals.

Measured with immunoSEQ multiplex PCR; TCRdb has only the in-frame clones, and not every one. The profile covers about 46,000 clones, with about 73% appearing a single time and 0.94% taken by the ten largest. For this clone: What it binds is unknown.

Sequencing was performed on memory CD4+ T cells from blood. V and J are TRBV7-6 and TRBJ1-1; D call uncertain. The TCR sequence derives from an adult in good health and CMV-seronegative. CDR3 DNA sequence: TGTGCCAGCAGCTTAGGTCGACAGAACACTGAAGCTTTCTTT. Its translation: CASSLGRQNTEAFF. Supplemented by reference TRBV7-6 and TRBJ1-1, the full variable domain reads GAGVSQSPRYKVTKRGQDVALRCDPISGHVSLYWYRQALGQGPEFLTYFNYEAQQDKSGLPNDRFSAERPEGSISTLTIQRTEQRDSAMYRCASSLGRQNTEAFFGQGTRLTVV.